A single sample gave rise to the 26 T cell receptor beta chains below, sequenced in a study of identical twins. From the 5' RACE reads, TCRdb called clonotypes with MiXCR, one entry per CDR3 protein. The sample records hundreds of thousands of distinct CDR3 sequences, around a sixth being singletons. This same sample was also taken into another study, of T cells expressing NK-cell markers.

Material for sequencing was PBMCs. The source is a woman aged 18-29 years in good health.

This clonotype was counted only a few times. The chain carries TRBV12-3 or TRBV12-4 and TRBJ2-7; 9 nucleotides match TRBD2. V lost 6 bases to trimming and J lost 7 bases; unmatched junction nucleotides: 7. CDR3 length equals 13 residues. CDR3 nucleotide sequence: TGTGCCAGCAGGTATAGCGGGAGAGGAGAGCAGTACTTC. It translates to CASRYSGRGEQYF.

The CDR3 nucleotides read TGCAGCGTTACTACAGGGGCTGACTATGGCTACACCTTC. Protein: CSVTTGADYGYTF. V is TRBV29-1 and J is TRBJ1-2; TRBD1 matches 7 bases. The germline V gene has CDR1 SQVTM and CDR2 ANQGSEA. The CDR3 sequence is 13 residues long. Trimming removed 5 bases from V and 3 bases from J; junction bases left unmatched: 6.

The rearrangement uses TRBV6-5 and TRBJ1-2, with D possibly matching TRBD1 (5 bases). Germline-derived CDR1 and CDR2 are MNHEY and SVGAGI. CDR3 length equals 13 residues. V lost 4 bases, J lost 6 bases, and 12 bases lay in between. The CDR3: CASSSGRGDGYTF. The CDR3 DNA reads TGTGCCAGCAGTTCGGGTAGGGGAGATGGCTACACCTTC.

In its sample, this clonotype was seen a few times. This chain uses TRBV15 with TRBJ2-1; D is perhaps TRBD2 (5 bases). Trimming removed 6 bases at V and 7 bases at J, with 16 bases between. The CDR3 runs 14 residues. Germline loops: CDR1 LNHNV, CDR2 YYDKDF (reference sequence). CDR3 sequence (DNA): TGTGCCACCAGTGGCGGGCGAGGCCTAAATGAGCAGTTCTTC. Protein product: CATSGGRGLNEQFF.

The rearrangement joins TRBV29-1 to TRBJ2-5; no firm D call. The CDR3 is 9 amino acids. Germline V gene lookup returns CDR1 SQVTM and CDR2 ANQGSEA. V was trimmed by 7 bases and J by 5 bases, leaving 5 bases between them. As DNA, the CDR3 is TGCAGCGATCCCGAGACCCAGTACTTC. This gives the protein CSDPETQYF.

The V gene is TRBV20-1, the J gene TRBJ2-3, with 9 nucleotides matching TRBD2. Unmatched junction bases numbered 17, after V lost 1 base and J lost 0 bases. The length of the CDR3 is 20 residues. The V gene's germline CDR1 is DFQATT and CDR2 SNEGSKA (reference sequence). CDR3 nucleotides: TGCAGTGCTAGAGCAGGGGTGACTAGCGGTGGTATTCCTAGCACAGATACGCAGTATTTT. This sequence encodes CSARAGVTSGGIPSTDTQYF.

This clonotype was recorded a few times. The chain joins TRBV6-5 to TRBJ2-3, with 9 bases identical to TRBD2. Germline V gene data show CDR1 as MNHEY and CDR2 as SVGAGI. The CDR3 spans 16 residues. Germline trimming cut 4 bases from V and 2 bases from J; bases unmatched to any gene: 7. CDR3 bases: TGTGCCAGCAGTTTCCCTAGCGGGAAATACACAGATACGCAGTATTTT. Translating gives CASSFPSGKYTDTQYF.

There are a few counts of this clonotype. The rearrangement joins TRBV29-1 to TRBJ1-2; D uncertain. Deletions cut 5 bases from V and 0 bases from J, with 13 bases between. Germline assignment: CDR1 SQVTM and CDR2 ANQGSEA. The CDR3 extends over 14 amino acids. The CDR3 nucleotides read TGCAGCGTTCAATCCGGACGGTCTAACTATGGCTACACCTTC. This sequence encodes CSVQSGRSNYGYTF. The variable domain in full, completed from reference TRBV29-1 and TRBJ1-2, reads SAVISQKPSRDICQRGTSLTIQCQVDSQVTMMFWYRQQPGQSLTLIATANQGSEATYESGFVIDKFPISRPNLTFSTLTVSNMSPEDSSIYLCSVQSGRSNYGYTFGSGTRLTVV.

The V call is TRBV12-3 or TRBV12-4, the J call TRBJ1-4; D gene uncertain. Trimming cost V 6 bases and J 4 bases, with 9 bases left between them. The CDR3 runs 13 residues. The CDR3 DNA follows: TGTGCCAGCAGGAAGGGAAATAATGAAAAACTGTTTTTT. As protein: CASRKGNNEKLFF.

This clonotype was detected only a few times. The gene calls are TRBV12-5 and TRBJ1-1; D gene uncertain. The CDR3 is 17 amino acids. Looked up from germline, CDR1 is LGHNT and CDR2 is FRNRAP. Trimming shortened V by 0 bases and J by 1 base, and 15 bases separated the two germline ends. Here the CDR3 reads CASGLVKEDRTNTEAFF. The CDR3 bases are TGTGCTAGTGGTTTGGTTAAAGAGGACCGGACGAACACTGAAGCTTTCTTT.

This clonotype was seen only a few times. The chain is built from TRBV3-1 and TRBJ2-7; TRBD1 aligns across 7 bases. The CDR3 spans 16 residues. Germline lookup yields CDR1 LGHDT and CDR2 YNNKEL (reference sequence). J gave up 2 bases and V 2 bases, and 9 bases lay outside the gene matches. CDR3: CASSQNRGLRPYEQYF. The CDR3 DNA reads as TGTGCCAGCAGCCAAAACAGGGGTTTGCGTCCCTACGAGCAGTACTTC.

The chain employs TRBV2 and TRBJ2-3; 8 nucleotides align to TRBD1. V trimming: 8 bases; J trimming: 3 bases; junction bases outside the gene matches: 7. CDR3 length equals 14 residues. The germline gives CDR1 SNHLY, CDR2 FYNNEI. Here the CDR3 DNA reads TGTGCCAGCCTCCTGGACAGGGTGACAGATACGCAGTATTTT. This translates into CASLLDRVTDTQYF. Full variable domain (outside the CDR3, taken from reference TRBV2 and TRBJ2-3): EPEVTQTPSHQVTQMGQEVILRCVPISNHLYFYWYRQILGQKVEFLVSFYNNEISEKSEIFDDQFSVERPDGSNFTLKIRSTKLEDSAMYFCASLLDRVTDTQYFGPGTRLTVL.

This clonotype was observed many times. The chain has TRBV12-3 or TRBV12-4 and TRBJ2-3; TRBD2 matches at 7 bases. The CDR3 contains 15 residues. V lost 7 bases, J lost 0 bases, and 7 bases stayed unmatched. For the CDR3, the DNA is TGTGCCAGCACCCCGCAGCGGGGTAGCACAGATACGCAGTATTTT. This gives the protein CASTPQRGSTDTQYF.

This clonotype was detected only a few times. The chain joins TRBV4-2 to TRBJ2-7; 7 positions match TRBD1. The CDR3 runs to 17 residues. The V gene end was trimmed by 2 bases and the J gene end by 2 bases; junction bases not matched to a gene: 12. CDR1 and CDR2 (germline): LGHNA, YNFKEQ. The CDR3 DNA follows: TGTGCCAGCAGCCAAAGTACTAGACAGGGTGGTCCCTACGAGCAGTACTTC. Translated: CASSQSTRQGGPYEQYF.

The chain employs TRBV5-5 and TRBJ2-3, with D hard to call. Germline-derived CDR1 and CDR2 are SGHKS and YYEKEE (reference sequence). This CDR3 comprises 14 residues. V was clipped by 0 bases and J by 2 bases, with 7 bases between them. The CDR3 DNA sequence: TGTGCCAGCAGCTTGGGAGGTATCACAGATACGCAGTATTTT. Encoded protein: CASSLGGITDTQYF.

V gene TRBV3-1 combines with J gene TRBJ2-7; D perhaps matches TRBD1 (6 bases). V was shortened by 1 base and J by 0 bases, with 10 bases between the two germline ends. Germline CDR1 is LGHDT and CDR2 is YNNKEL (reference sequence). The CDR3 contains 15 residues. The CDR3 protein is CASSQGDILSYEQYF. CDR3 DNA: TGTGCCAGCAGCCAAGGGGACATCCTCTCCTACGAGCAGTACTTC.

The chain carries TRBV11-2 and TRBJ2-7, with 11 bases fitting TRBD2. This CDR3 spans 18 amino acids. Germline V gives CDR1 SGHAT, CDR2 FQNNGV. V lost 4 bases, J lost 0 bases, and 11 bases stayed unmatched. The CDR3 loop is CASSSHLLAGGPSYEQYF. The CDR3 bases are TGTGCCAGCAGCTCCCACCTCTTAGCGGGAGGGCCCTCCTACGAGCAGTACTTC.

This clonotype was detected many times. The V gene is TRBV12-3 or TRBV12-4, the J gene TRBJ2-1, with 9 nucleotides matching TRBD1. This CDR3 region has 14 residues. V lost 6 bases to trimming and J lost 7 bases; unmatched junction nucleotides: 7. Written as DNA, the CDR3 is TGTGCCAGCAGCCTGGACAGGGGATCGAATGAGCAGTTCTTC. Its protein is CASSLDRGSNEQFF.

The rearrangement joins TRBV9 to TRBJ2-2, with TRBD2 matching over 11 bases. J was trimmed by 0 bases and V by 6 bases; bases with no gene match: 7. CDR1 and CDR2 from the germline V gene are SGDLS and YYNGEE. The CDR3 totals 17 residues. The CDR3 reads CASTSYSGGANTGELFF. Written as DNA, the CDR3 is TGTGCCAGCACCTCTTATAGCGGGGGGGCGAACACCGGGGAGCTGTTTTTT.

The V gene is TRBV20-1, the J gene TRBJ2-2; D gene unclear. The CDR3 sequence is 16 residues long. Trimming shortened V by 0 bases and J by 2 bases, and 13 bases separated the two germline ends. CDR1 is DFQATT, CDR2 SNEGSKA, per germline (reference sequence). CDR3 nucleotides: TGCAGTGCTAGAGATGACGCCGAGACCAACACCGGGGAGCTGTTTTTT. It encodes CSARDDAETNTGELFF.

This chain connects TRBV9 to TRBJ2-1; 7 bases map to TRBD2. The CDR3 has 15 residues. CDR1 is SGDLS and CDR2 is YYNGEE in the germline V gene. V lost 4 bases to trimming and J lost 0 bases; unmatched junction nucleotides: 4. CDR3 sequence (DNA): TGTGCCAGCAGCTTTAGGACTAGCTCCTACAATGAGCAGTTCTTC. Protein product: CASSFRTSSYNEQFF.

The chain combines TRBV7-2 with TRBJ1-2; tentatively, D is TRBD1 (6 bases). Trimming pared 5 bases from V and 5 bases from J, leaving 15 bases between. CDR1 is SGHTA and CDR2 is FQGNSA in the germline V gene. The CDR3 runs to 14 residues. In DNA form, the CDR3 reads TGTGCCAGCAGCCCCGCGGCAGGGGATTATGGCTACACCTTC. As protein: CASSPAAGDYGYTF.

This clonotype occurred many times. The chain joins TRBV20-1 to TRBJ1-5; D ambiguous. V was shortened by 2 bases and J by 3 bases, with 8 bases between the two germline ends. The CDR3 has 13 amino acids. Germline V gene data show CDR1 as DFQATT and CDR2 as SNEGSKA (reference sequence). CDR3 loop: CSARSDNNQPQHF. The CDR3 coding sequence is TGCAGTGCTAGAAGCGACAACAATCAGCCCCAGCATTTT.

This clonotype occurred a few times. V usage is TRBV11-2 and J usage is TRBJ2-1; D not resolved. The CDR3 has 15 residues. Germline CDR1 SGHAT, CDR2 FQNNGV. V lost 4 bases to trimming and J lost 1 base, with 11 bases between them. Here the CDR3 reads CASSYRVHSYNEQFF. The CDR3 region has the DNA TGTGCCAGCAGCTACCGGGTCCATTCCTACAATGAGCAGTTCTTC.

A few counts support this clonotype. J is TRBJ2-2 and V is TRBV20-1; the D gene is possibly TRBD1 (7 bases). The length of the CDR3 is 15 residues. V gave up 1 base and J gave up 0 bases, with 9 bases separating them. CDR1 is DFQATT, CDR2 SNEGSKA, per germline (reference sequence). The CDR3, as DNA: TGCAGTGCTAGAGCAGGGGGGCCGAACACCGGGGAGCTGTTTTTT. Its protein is CSARAGGPNTGELFF.

CDR3 sequence: CSARTSGMNTEAFF. The CDR3 DNA is TGCAGTGCTAGAACCAGCGGGATGAACACTGAAGCTTTCTTT. V is TRBV20-1 and J is TRBJ1-1; D not resolved. With 2 bases removed from V and 0 bases from J, the gap between germline ends came to 10 bases. Germline CDR1 reads DFQATT; CDR2 reads SNEGSKA (reference sequence). The CDR3 contains 14 residues.